The T cell receptor beta chain described here comes from a study of CD8 T cells in Susac syndrome (dated by TCRdb to the late 2010s). Regarding the research as a whole: Repertoire sequencing was used to test whether CD8+ T cell activation and differentiation in Susac syndrome was antigen driven.

The paper as a whole reports these results and caveats: The TCR sequencing and HLA analysis was acknowledged to have included a relatively small number of individuals.

Including the terminal cysteine and phenylalanine, the CDR3 comprises 12 residues. The CDR3 DNA has 36 bases and is translated from base 1. CDR1 and CDR2 are drawn from the germline V gene (reference sequence): MNHEY, SMNVEV. V drops 6 bases and J drops 7 bases, leaving 12 bases in between. Peripheral blood CD8+ and CD4+ T cells from healthy donors, Susac syndrome patients and multiple sclerosis patients were profiled using high-throughput TCR beta sequencing. Treatment-naive patients with stable or active relapsing-remitting disease fulfilling revised McDonald criteria were used as multiple sclerosis controls. Bulk CD8+ and CD4+ T cells were purified by magnetic negative isolation, whereas CD8+ TEMRA cells were enriched by FACS. Blood was drawn into EDTA tubes, processed within 24 hours, and PBMCs were isolated by density gradient centrifugation. PBMCs intended for TCR sequencing were cryopreserved in liquid nitrogen and were subsequently thawed in a 37 degrees C water bath. Purity of sorted or isolated CD4+, CD8+ and CD8+ TEMRA cells was at least 90%.

Concerning this clonotype itself: The target of this receptor is not known. Nothing much larger sits one base from this clone, and base qualities are not available.

RNA was extracted with the RNeasy kit and roughly 0.45 to 1 ug was reverse transcribed using random hexamers. The immunoSEQ multiplex PCR assay, which covers 54 Vbeta and 13 Jbeta segments, was used to amplify TCR beta CDR3 regions. Bias from PCR amplification was corrected by using a synthetic template baseline for primer optimization and for computational correction. As for how the authors treated the data: Reads were assigned to V, D and J genes according to IMGT and analyzed in immunoSEQ Analyzer, with only productive sequences retained. Clonality was computed as one minus Shannon entropy normalized by log2 of the number of productive unique sequences. For each patient and control, public and private clones were evaluated within the 100 most prevalent clones. Clones were defined as Susac-specific if absent from the healthy and MS cohorts, from over a thousand published viral clones and from other ImmuneACCESS disease sequences. The public reads were reprocessed in TCRdb via fastp at Q25 and MiXCR, keeping in-frame beta chains. When rows share a CDR3 protein, they turn into one entry using the most common DNA and genes. The V and J calls, along with clone size, are taken from TCRdb and not from the paper's own processing. This sample gives some 170,000 distinct CDR3 sequences in total; 94% of them show up just once. Of the sample, 0.075% to 0.095% falls within the top ten clones.

Sequencing was done on a sample of CD4+ T cells from PBMCs. The sequence was collected from a human donor with multiple sclerosis. The receptor chain draws on TRBV27 and TRBJ1-1; the D gene is possibly TRBD1, with 5 bases matching. The nucleotides read TGTGCCAGCAGACTCCGGGACGGTGAAGCTTTCTTT. This sequence encodes CASRLRDGEAFF.